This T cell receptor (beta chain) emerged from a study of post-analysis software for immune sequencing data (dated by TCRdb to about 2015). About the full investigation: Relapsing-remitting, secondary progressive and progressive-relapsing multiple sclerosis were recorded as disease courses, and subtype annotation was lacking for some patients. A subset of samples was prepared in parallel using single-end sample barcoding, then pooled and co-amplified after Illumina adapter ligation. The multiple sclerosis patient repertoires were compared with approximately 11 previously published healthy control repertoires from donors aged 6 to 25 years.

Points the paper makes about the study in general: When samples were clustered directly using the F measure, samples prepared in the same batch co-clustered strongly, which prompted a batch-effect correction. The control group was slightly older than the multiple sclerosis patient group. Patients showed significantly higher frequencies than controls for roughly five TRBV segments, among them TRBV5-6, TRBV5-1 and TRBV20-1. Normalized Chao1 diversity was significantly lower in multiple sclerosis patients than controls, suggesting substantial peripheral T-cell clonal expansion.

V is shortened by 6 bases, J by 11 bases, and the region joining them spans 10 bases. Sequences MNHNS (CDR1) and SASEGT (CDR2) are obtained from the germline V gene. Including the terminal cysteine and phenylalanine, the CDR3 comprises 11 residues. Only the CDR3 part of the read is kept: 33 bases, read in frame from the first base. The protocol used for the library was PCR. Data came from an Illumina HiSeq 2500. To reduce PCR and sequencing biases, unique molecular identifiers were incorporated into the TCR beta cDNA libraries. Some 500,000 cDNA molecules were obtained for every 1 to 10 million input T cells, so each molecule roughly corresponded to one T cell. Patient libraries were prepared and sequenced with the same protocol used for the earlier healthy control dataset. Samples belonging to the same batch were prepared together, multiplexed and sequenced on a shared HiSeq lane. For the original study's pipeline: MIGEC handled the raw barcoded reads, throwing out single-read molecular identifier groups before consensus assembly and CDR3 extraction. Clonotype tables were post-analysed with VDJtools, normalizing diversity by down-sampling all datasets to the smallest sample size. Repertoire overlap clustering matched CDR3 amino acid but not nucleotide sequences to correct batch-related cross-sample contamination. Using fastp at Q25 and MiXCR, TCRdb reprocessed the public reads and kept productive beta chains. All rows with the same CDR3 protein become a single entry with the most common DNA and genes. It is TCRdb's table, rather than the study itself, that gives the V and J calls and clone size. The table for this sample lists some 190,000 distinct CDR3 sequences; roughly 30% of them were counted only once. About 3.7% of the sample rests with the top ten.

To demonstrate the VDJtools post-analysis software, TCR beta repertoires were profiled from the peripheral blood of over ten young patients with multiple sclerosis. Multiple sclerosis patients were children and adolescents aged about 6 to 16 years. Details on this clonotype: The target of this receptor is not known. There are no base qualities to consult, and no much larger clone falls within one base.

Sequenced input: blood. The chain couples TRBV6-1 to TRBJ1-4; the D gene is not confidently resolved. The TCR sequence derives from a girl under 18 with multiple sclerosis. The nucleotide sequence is TGTGCCAGCAGCCAAGGCAGGAAACTGTTTTTT. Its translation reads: CASSQGRKLFF.